Listed below are T cell receptor beta chains from one sample, sequenced in a study of shared clonotypes between healthy human individuals. Libraries were prepared by immunoSEQ multiplex PCR; TCRdb keeps only in-frame clonotypes and omits some of them. The repertoire includes about 2 million clones, about 95% of them detected once, and 0.85% to 1.3% sits in the top ten. The sequencing sample was made of naive CD8+ T cells sorted from blood. These receptors originate from a man younger than 35 in good health. CDR3s include the opening cysteine and the closing phenylalanine or tryptophan. D genes are given only for firm matches. Only some rows state a clone size, as once, few, many or a class for expanded clones.

j_gene,abundance,v_gene,d_gene,CDR3nt,CDR3aa
TRBJ2-1,-,TRBV7-2,TRBD2,TGTGCCAGCAGCCCCGAGGGCCGCGGGAGTTGGGATGAGCAGTTCTTC,CASSPEGRGSWDEQFF
TRBJ1-2,few,TRBV4-1,-,TGCGCCAGCAGCCCGACGGGGGGCTATGGCTACACCTTC,CASSPTGGYGYTF
TRBJ2-5,-,TRBV5-4,-,TGTGCCAGCAGCTTCGAGGAGACCCAGTACTTC,CASSFEETQYF
TRBJ2-2,-,TRBV7-9,-,TGTGCCAGCAGCCTGCTAGGGGGCACCGGGGAGCTGTTTTTT,CASSLLGGTGELFF
TRBJ2-7,-,TRBV6-5,-,TGTGCCAGCAGTTACTCGAGGACCTACGAGCAGTACTTC,CASSYSRTYEQYF
TRBJ2-7,-,TRBV4-1,-,TGCGCCAGCAGCCAAGAACGAAGCGTCGAGCAGTACTTC,CASSQERSVEQYF
TRBJ1-2,-,TRBV6-5,-,TGTGCCAGCAGTACGGGGGAGAACTATGGCTACACCTTC,CASSTGENYGYTF
TRBJ2-7,-,TRBV13,TRBD2,TGTGCCAGCAGCTTGGGCCCTGGGGCGGGGGCCTACGAGCAGTACTTC,CASSLGPGAGAYEQYF
TRBJ1-1,-,TRBV6-6,-,TGTGCCAGCAGTTACTCGATTTACAGGGAGGGAACTGAAGCTTTCTTT,CASSYSIYREGTEAFF
TRBJ2-1,-,TRBV11-2,TRBD1,TGTGCCAGCAGACTCCGGGACAGGGAAATCAATGAGCAGTTCTTC,CASRLRDREINEQFF
TRBJ2-7,-,TRBV7-9,-,TGTGCCAGCAGCTTAGAGATAGGGGACTACGAGCAGTACTTC,CASSLEIGDYEQYF
TRBJ1-1,-,TRBV2,-,TGTGCCAGCAGTGAACTAGGGGACACTGAAGCTTTCTTT,CASSELGDTEAFF
TRBJ2-1,-,TRBV15,TRBD2,TGTGCCACCAGCAGAGGGACTAGCGGAGTTGAGCAGTTCTTC,CATSRGTSGVEQFF
TRBJ2-7,-,TRBV14,-,TGTGCCAGCAGCCAAGATCAAAGAGGGGGGGCCTACGAGCAGTACTTC,CASSQDQRGGAYEQYF
TRBJ2-2,-,TRBV5-4,-,TGTGCCAGCAGGACGGGACTCCCAAACACCGGGGAGCTGTTTTTT,CASRTGLPNTGELFF
TRBJ2-1,-,TRBV4-3,TRBD2,TGCGCCAGCAGCCAAGATCGGCCTAGCGGGACTTACAATGAGCAGTTCTTC,CASSQDRPSGTYNEQFF
TRBJ2-3,-,TRBV9,-,TGTGCCAGCAGCCCCCCTACTAGCTCAGGACGTACGCAGTATTTT,CASSPPTSSGRTQYF
TRBJ2-7,-,TRBV7-8,-,TGTGCTAGCAGCGAAACCTACGAGCAGTACTTC,CASSETYEQYF
TRBJ1-2,-,TRBV2,-,TGTGCCAGCAGTGAAGTCCGGGAAGACTATGGCTACACCTTC,CASSEVREDYGYTF